The source of this T cell receptor beta chain is a study of cytomegalovirus exposure and HLA in healthy donors. CDR3 length: 13 residues. V shed 4 bases and J shed 4 bases, with 11 bases lying between them. CDR1 is SGHDT, CDR2 YYEEEE, per germline. This clone was observed a handful of times. Its antigen is undetermined. The study's findings and limits: A further, later analysis showed that HLA-associated TCR beta chains (compared with equally common others) were more clonally expanded.

PCR primers comprised 60 Vbeta and 13 Jbeta primers. Data came from immunoSEQ multiplex PCR; TCRdb stores just in-frame clones and leaves some out. The table shows roughly 100,000 clones, with approximately 66% occurring only once. Sequenced sample: PBMCs. This receptor was obtained from a woman in her fifties or sixties in good health and CMV-seronegative. The V and J genes are TRBV5-6 and TRBJ1-2; maybe TRBD1 (6 bases). For the CDR3, the DNA is TGTGCCAGCAGCGCCACAGGGTCCTATGGCTACACCTTC. Translating it yields CASSATGSYGYTF.